Described below is a single T cell receptor beta chain sequence and its context. Vbeta (60) and Jbeta (13) primers were used in the PCR. The protocol was immunoSEQ multiplex PCR, while the TCRdb copy is restricted to in-frame clones and leaves out a portion. The sample table sets out fewer than 150,000 clones. Trimming took 5 bases from V and 2 from J, leaving 14 bases between them. The CDR3 has 15 residues. CDR1 is MDHEN and CDR2 is SYDVKM in the germline V gene. This sample is part of a study of cytomegalovirus exposure and HLA in healthy donors. The chain employs TRBV28 and TRBJ2-3; perhaps TRBD2 as D (5 bases). The source is a man aged 18-30 years in good health and CMV-seronegative. The sample taken for sequencing was PBMCs. CDR3 sequence: CASSGPSPFTDTQYF. For the CDR3, the DNA is TGTGCCAGCAGTGGTCCTAGCCCTTTCACAGATACGCAGTATTTT.